The 26 T cell receptor beta chains reported below all come from one sample, sequenced in a study of molecular identifiers for immune sequencing clone quantification. TCRdb re-called the PCR reads through MiXCR, storing one row per CDR3 protein. The sample lists about 320,000 distinct CDR3 sequences; over 20% were seen once. Sequencing input: naive CD8+ T cells from blood, with Jurkat cell RNA spiked in. The subset is: FACS-sorted CD8+CD4-CCR7+CD45RA+ naive T cells. These TCRs come from a human donor in good health. Some libraries in this study had Jurkat cell RNA spiked in.

This rearrangement joins TRBV9 to TRBJ2-7; D is unresolved. The CDR3 runs to 14 residues. The V and J ends lost 0 bases and 5 bases respectively, with 12 bases between them. Germline lookup yields CDR1 SGDLS and CDR2 YYNGEE. The CDR3 coding sequence is TGTGCCAGCAGCGTAGACCGGACGGCCCACGAGCAGTACTTC. Amino acid sequence: CASSVDRTAHEQYF.

This clonotype came up a few times. The J gene is TRBJ2-1, the V gene TRBV28; perhaps TRBD2 as D (6 bases). V was trimmed by 7 bases and J by 0 bases, leaving 13 bases between them. There are 15 residues in the CDR3. CDR1 and CDR2 from the germline V gene are MDHEN and SYDVKM. The CDR3 sequence: CASTLGLSSYNEQFF. The CDR3, as DNA: TGTGCCAGCACCCTGGGACTTAGCTCCTACAATGAGCAGTTCTTC.

This clonotype was seen ten or more times. V usage is TRBV6-5 and J usage is TRBJ1-1, with 7 bases lining up with TRBD1. V gave up 8 bases and J gave up 3 bases; unmatched junction bases: 3. This CDR3 region has 12 residues. CDR1 and CDR2 from the germline V gene are MNHEY and SVGAGI. The CDR3 sequence: CASGRGDTEAFF. CDR3 sequence (DNA): TGTGCCAGCGGCAGGGGGGACACTGAAGCTTTCTTT.

In this sample, this clonotype turned up a few times. This chain links TRBV9 with TRBJ1-2; D remains unclear. The V end lost 0 bases, the J end lost 3 bases, and 12 bases lay between the germline ends. The CDR3 is made up of 15 amino acids. Germline V gene lookup returns CDR1 SGDLS and CDR2 YYNGEE. CDR3 loop: CASSVGGRFDYGYTF. CDR3 bases: TGTGCCAGCAGCGTAGGAGGTCGTTTTGACTATGGCTACACCTTC.

There are many counts of this clonotype. J is TRBJ1-5 and V is TRBV7-2; TRBD1 might be the D (5 bases). With 1 base removed from V and 6 bases from J, the gap between germline ends came to 10 bases. This CDR3 region has 14 residues. Germline assignment: CDR1 SGHTA and CDR2 FQGNSA. CDR3 DNA sequence: TGTGCCAGCAGCTTAGACAGGATGTCTCAGCCCCAGCATTTT. Translation: CASSLDRMSQPQHF. The variable domain in full, with the rest retrieved from reference TRBV7-2 and TRBJ1-5, is GAGVSQSPSNKVTEKGKDVELRCDPISGHTALYWYRQSLGQGLEFLIYFQGNSAPDKSGLPSDRFSAERTGGSVSTLTIQRTQQEDSAVYLCASSLDRMSQPQHFGDGTRLSIL.

Comment on this clonotype: The conserved closing phenylalanine or tryptophan is absent in this CDR3, likely reflecting a read error. The rearrangement links TRBV6-5 to TRBJ2-1, with TRBD1 matching 9 bases. With 5 bases clipped from V and 6 bases from J, the junction kept 2 bases outside the gene matches. Germline V gives CDR1 MNHEY, CDR2 SVGAGI. The CDR3 contains 13 residues. The CDR3 reads CASSPDRGNEQFL. The CDR3 region has the DNA TGTGCCAGCAGTCCGGACAGGGGCAATGAGCAGTTCCTC.

This clonotype was recorded at least ten times. This chain links TRBV4-3 with TRBJ2-7, with TRBD2 matching over 9 bases. Germline CDR1 reads LGHNA; CDR2 reads YSLEER. J was trimmed by 4 bases and V by 0 bases; bases with no gene match: 4. This CDR3 comprises 15 residues. The CDR3 bases are TGCGCCAGCAGCCAAGATGCTAGCGGGGTGTACGAGCAGTACTTC. It codes for CASSQDASGVYEQYF.

CDR3 loop: CASGSLVNEQFF. In DNA form, the CDR3 reads TGTGCCAGCGGCAGTCTAGTGAATGAGCAGTTCTTC. The chain joins TRBV11-2 to TRBJ2-1; unclear D gene. Germline loops: CDR1 SGHAT, CDR2 FQNNGV. There are 12 residues in the CDR3. Trimming pared 8 bases from V and 7 bases from J, leaving 12 bases between. The full variable domain, with the rest looked up from reference TRBV11-2 and TRBJ2-1, is EAGVAQSPRYKIIEKRQSVAFWCNPISGHATLYWYQQILGQGPKLLIQFQNNGVVDDSQLPKDRFSAERLKGVDSTLKIQPAKLEDSAVYLCASGSLVNEQFFGPGTRLTVL.

V and J are TRBV7-9 and TRBJ1-4; 9 nucleotides line up with TRBD1. The germline V gene encodes CDR1 SEHNR and CDR2 FQNEAQ (reference sequence). V was clipped by 4 bases and J by 0 bases; unmatched bases: 6. The CDR3 spans 17 residues. The CDR3 loop is CASSSHRGPPTNEKLFF. CDR3 sequence (DNA): TGTGCCAGCAGCTCCCACAGGGGGCCCCCAACTAATGAAAAACTGTTTTTT.

In the case of this clonotype: A clone one base away is much larger, so this may be a read error. The genes are TRBV6-5 and TRBJ1-1; D is possibly TRBD1 (5 bases). This CDR3 has 13 residues. Germline lookup yields CDR1 MNHEY and CDR2 SVGAGI. CDR3 region: CVSSWGENTEAFF. Here the CDR3 DNA reads TGTGTCAGCAGTTGGGGCGAGAACACTGAAGCTTTCTTT.

Only one count was recorded for this clonotype. Since a much larger clone is just one base distant, this may be a read error. V is TRBV29-1 and J is TRBJ2-1; D perhaps matches TRBD2 (6 bases). V lost 4 bases and J 4 bases, leaving 8 bases between the germline ends. Germline CDR1 and CDR2: SQVTM and ANQGSEA. The CDR3 is 12 residues long. CDR3: CSVVRGYNEQFF. The CDR3 nucleotides read TGCAGCGTTGTACGGGGGTACAATGAGCAGTTCTTC.

This clonotype was counted between two and nine times. This chain connects TRBV4-1 to TRBJ2-2; D possibly corresponds to TRBD2 (6 bases). Germline V gene lookup returns CDR1 MGHRA and CDR2 YSYEKL. This CDR3 is built from 15 residues. V lost 1 base to trimming and J lost 6 bases, with 12 bases between them. As DNA, the CDR3 is TGCGCCAGCAGCCAAGGGGGGGTCGGGGCCGGGGAGCTGTTTTTT. Amino acid sequence: CASSQGGVGAGELFF.

This clonotype was observed at least ten times. CDR3 nucleotides: TGTGCCAGTTCCCATGGTGGGGCCCAGCATTTT. Amino acids: CASSHGGAQHF. This sequence joins TRBV19 and TRBJ1-5; unclear D gene. In germline, CDR1 is LNHDA, CDR2 SQIVND (reference sequence). The V and J ends lost 8 bases and 11 bases respectively, with 13 bases between them. The CDR3 loop spans 11 amino acids.

Notes on this clonotype: An end of the junction differs from the germline gene, which may be a read error. V is TRBV15 and J is TRBJ1-1; a possible D gene is TRBD1 (5 bases). CDR3 length equals 16 residues. In germline, CDR1 is LNHNV, CDR2 YYDKDF (reference sequence). CDR3 DNA sequence: TGTGCCACCAGCAGAGGCAGGGATGGGGAGAACACTGGAGCTTTCTTT. It codes for CATSRGRDGENTGAFF.

This clonotype has only a few counts. This chain joins TRBV20-1 and TRBJ2-7; maybe TRBD1 (6 bases). Per the germline V gene, CDR1 is DFQATT and CDR2 is SNEGSKA (reference sequence). The CDR3 is 16 residues long. With 1 base removed from V and 3 bases from J, the gap between germline ends came to 19 bases. CDR3 residues: CSARVEKTGSHYEQYF. The CDR3 DNA reads as TGCAGTGCTAGAGTGGAAAAAACAGGGAGTCACTACGAGCAGTACTTC.

This clonotype was counted ten times or more. J is TRBJ2-3 and V is TRBV7-9; D is uncertain. Germline V gene sequence: CDR1 SEHNR, CDR2 FQNEAQ (reference sequence). The CDR3 covers 15 residues. The V and J ends lost 5 bases and 0 bases respectively, with 12 bases between them. Written as DNA, the CDR3 is TGTGCCAGCAGCCCTGTTTTTGGCAGCACAGATACGCAGTATTTT. Translated: CASSPVFGSTDTQYF.

This clonotype was seen ten or more times. The rearrangement joins TRBV29-1 to TRBJ2-1, with D tentatively TRBD1 or TRBD2 (6 bases each). CDR3 length: 13 amino acids. V was cut by 6 bases and J by 2 bases, with 11 bases left in between. Germline V CDR1 and CDR2: SQVTM, ANQGSEA. The CDR3 region is CSVRGDTYNEQFF. CDR3 coding DNA: TGCAGCGTCCGCGGGGACACCTACAATGAGCAGTTCTTC.

Comments on this clonotype: Its ends do not fully match the called genes, so a read error is possible. The V call is TRBV7-9, the J call TRBJ2-2; tentative D call: TRBD2 (5 bases). CDR1 and CDR2 (germline): SEHNR, FQNEAQ (reference sequence). The CDR3 extends over 17 amino acids. The CDR3 DNA reads TGTGCCAGCAGCTTAGTTGTGAACACCCGACAAGCCGGGGAGCTGCTTTTT. Translating it yields CASSLVVNTRQAGELLF.

V usage is TRBV6-4 and J usage is TRBJ2-2; 9 nucleotides agree with TRBD1. This CDR3 has 17 amino acids. The trim removed 8 bases at V and 1 base at J, leaving 11 bases unmatched. The germline CDR1 and CDR2 sequences are MRHNA and SNTAGT. The CDR3 DNA is TGTGCCAGCTCGCCTTGGACAGGGGAAGGGAACACCGGGGAGCTGTTTTTT. This translates into CASSPWTGEGNTGELFF.

There are many counts of this clonotype. The CDR3 here is CASSQEKWDEQYF. CDR3 bases: TGTGCCAGCAGCCAAGAAAAATGGGACGAGCAGTACTTC. The rearrangement links TRBV4-2 to TRBJ2-7; D ambiguous. V was trimmed by 0 bases and J by 5 bases, leaving 8 bases between them. This CDR3 region has 13 residues. Per the germline V gene, CDR1 is LGHNA and CDR2 is YNFKEQ.

This clonotype was seen many times. In DNA, the CDR3 is TGTGCCAGCAGTCCACGGTCAGCTCCACGGTCCCAGCATTTT. Amino acids: CASSPRSAPRSQHF. The chain links TRBV28 to TRBJ1-5; D ambiguous. In germline, CDR1 is MDHEN, CDR2 SYDVKM. Trimming cost V 5 bases and J 11 bases, with 19 bases left between them. The CDR3 totals 14 residues.

Of note for this clonotype: A read error is possible here, since a much larger clone lies one base away. The CDR3 end shows no conserved phenylalanine or tryptophan, and so a read error is likely. This chain joins TRBV7-2 and TRBJ2-1; no definite D call. Germline-derived CDR1 and CDR2 are SGHTA and FQGNSA. V lost 3 bases and J 9 bases, leaving 6 bases between the germline ends. The CDR3 runs 11 residues. The CDR3 sequence is CASSFPSEQFI. CDR3 DNA sequence: TGTGCCAGCAGCTTTCCTAGTGAGCAGTTCATC.

In its sample, this clonotype was seen a few times. This chain joins TRBV9 and TRBJ1-1; no definite D call. This CDR3 comprises 14 residues. The ends were cut back, 2 bases at V and 3 bases at J, with 11 bases in the middle. Germline V CDR1 and CDR2: SGDLS, YYNGEE. CDR3 loop: CASSVSWFDTEAFF. In DNA, the CDR3 is TGTGCCAGCAGCGTTTCTTGGTTCGACACTGAAGCTTTCTTT. The full variable domain, rest sourced from reference TRBV9 and TRBJ1-1, is DSGVTQTPKHLITATGQRVTLRCSPRSGDLSVYWYQQSLDQGLQFLIQYYNGEERAKGNILERFSAQQFPDLHSELNLSSLELGDSALYFCASSVSWFDTEAFFGQGTRLTVV.

This clonotype appeared once. The chain has TRBV6-2 or TRBV6-3 and TRBJ2-5; 9 bases match TRBD2. Trimming took 7 bases from V and 2 from J; bases not matched to a gene: 11. CDR3 length: 16 residues. Germline values: CDR1 MNHEY, CDR2 SVGEGT. In DNA, the CDR3 is TGTGCCAGCACCCCACGGACTAGCGAAGGGCAAGAGACCCAGTACTTC. It translates to CASTPRTSEGQETQYF.

Many counts were recorded for this clonotype. The chain links TRBV2 to TRBJ2-1; TRBD2 matches 11 bases. The CDR3 contains 17 residues. After removal of 6 bases from V and 9 bases from J, the junction contained 16 bases not matched to a gene. Germline V gene lookup returns CDR1 SNHLY and CDR2 FYNNEI. The CDR3 sequence is CASRDLFTSGSLGEQFF. In DNA, the CDR3 is TGTGCCAGCAGGGATCTCTTCACTAGCGGGAGTCTTGGTGAGCAGTTCTTC.

The chain recombines TRBV27 with TRBJ1-2, with 8 positions matching TRBD1. Germline-derived CDR1 and CDR2 are MNHEY and SMNVEV (reference sequence). V dropped 6 bases and J dropped 4; count of bases not matched to a gene: 7. The CDR3 is made up of 14 amino acids. For the CDR3, the DNA is TGTGCCAGCAGATCAGGGGGCGCAGGCTATGGCTACACCTTC. Translation gives CASRSGGAGYGYTF.